This T cell receptor (beta chain) was found in a study of cytomegalovirus exposure and HLA in healthy donors. Whole-study findings and limits: V- and J-gene trimming in TCR beta was tied to a missense DCLRE1C variant by an analysis performed later. Later work found that TCR association rates differed between HLA loci; DRB1 had the most and HLA-C the fewest.

Points on this clone: Its antigen is not identified.

PCR involved 60 Vbeta and 13 Jbeta primers. Generated by immunoSEQ multiplex PCR, the TCRdb table keeps only in-frame clones and is missing some. The sample holds 90,000 to 150,000 clones, about 73% seen once. Germline CDR1 SGHNT, CDR2 YYREEE (reference sequence). CDR3 size: 13 residues. Trimming left V 2 bases short and J 6 bases short, with 9 bases between. The receptor's source is a woman aged 25 to 45 in good health and CMV-seropositive. The sequenced sample was PBMCs. The rearrangement joins TRBV5-4 to TRBJ2-1; no clear D. In nucleotides, the CDR3 is TGTGCCAGCAGCTTCTCCTCTGTCAATGAGCAGTTCTTC. Its protein product is CASSFSSVNEQFF.